A single sample gave rise to the 7 T cell receptor beta chains below, sequenced in a study of monozygotic twins with inflammatory bowel disease. TCRdb reworked the 5' RACE reads into one entry per CDR3 protein, no DNA. This repertoire includes under 350,000 distinct CDR3 sequences. The sample consisted of blood. The receptors were sampled from a human donor with ulcerative colitis or Crohn's disease, or a healthy co-twin of an affected twin (not recorded which).

This chain joins TRBV3-1 and TRBJ1-1. Germline assignment: CDR1 LGHDT and CDR2 YNNKEL (reference sequence). This CDR3 has 13 amino acids. CDR3 protein: CASTYTRNTEAFF. The variable domain in full, with the rest retrieved from reference TRBV3-1 and TRBJ1-1, is DTAVSQTPKYLVTQMGNDKSIKCEQNLGHDTMYWYKQDSKKFLKIMFSYNNKELIINETVPNRFSPKSPDKAHLNLHINSLELGDSAVYFCASTYTRNTEAFFGQGTRLTVV.

The J gene is TRBJ2-1, the V gene TRBV7-2; TCRdb picks TRBD2, but there is no DNA to check that call. The CDR3 length is 15 residues. The V gene's germline CDR1 is SGHTA and CDR2 FQGNSA. CDR3 loop: CASSSLAVRYNEQFF.

This rearrangement joins TRBV27 to TRBJ2-7; there is no DNA to check the TCRdb D call of TRBD2. The germline gives CDR1 MNHEY, CDR2 SMNVEV (reference sequence). The CDR3 is made up of 17 amino acids. The CDR3 reads CASSLGLAGGPGGEQYF.

The chain carries TRBV4-2 and TRBJ2-1; TCRdb indicates TRBD1, and absent DNA this call remains unverified. The CDR3 consists of 14 residues. Germline CDR1 LGHNA, CDR2 YNFKEQ. CDR3 region: CASSLSDRLNEQFF.

This sequence joins TRBV5-6 and TRBJ2-1; absent DNA, TCRdb's TRBD1 call cannot be checked. The CDR3 spans 13 residues. The V gene's germline CDR1 is SGHDT and CDR2 YYEEEE. CDR3 sequence reads: CASSLTGGYEQFF.

The chain joins TRBV27 to TRBJ2-7; TCRdb's D call of TRBD1 is untestable without DNA. The CDR3 length is 15 residues. Per germline, CDR1 MNHEY and CDR2 SMNVEV (reference sequence). CDR3 sequence reads: CASRADGTGTREQYF.

The rearrangement links TRBV24-1 to TRBJ2-3. Germline V gene lookup returns CDR1 KGHDR and CDR2 SFDVKD. This CDR3 region has 12 residues. This CDR3 reads CATSERTDTQYF.